The 18 T cell receptor beta chains given below trace back to one sample, sequenced in a study of T-cell reconstitution after alpha-beta-depleted transplantation in children. For TCRbeta, the library was prepared with unique molecular identifiers. From the PCR reads, TCRdb called clonotypes with MiXCR, one entry per CDR3 protein. The data contain approximately 500,000 distinct CDR3 sequences, over 9.5% of them singletons. The starting material was PBMCs, obtained before TCRalphabeta/CD19-depleted stem cell transplant. The receptor source for this set is a child aged 2-15 years with inherited bone marrow failure, due to receive a stem cell transplant.

This clonotype was recorded at least ten times. This sequence joins TRBV29-1 and TRBJ2-7; D possibly corresponds to TRBD1 (6 bases). CDR3 length: 15 residues. CDR1 is SQVTM and CDR2 is ANQGSEA in the germline V gene. Trimming left V 4 bases short and J 4 bases short, with 20 bases between. CDR3: CSVGLQGRITYEQYF. DNA of the CDR3: TGCAGCGTTGGACTCCAGGGGCGAATAACTTACGAGCAGTACTTC.

In its sample, this clonotype was seen a few times. The V call is TRBV6-2 or TRBV6-3, the J call TRBJ1-4; the D is unclear. V was cut by 2 bases and J by 4 bases, with 17 bases left in between. Per the germline V gene, CDR1 is MNHEY and CDR2 is SVGEGT. The CDR3 is 17 residues long. The DNA for the CDR3 is TGTGCCAGCAGTTACCGCCTGGCTCTCCGTCGTAATGAAAAACTGTTTTTT. It specifies CASSYRLALRRNEKLFF.

As concerns this clonotype: One base away lies a much larger clone, so this may be a sequencing read error. This CDR3 reads CVSSSRQGWGLGYNEQFF. The CDR3, as DNA: TGTGTCAGCAGTTCTAGACAGGGATGGGGGTTGGGCTACAATGAGCAGTTCTTC. The chain carries TRBV27 and TRBJ2-1, with 7 bases aligning to TRBD1. This CDR3 has 18 residues. Germline-derived CDR1 and CDR2 are MNHEY and SMNVEV (reference sequence).

This clonotype occurred many times. The V gene is TRBV24-1, the J gene TRBJ2-7; TRBD2 matches at 8 bases. J gave up 4 bases and V 5 bases, and 6 bases lay outside the gene matches. CDR3 length: 14 amino acids. The germline V gene encodes CDR1 KGHDR and CDR2 SFDVKD. The CDR3 nucleotides read TGTGCCACCAGTGGAAGCGGGAGTTTGTACGAGCAGTACTTC. Its translation: CATSGSGSLYEQYF.

This clonotype was seen many times. The V and J genes are TRBV10-3 and TRBJ1-1; possibly TRBD1 for D (5 bases). The CDR3 is 13 residues long. CDR1 is ENHRY and CDR2 is SYGVKD in the germline V gene. V was shortened by 4 bases and J by 2 bases, with 8 bases between the two germline ends. The CDR3 region is CAISGQINTEAFF. DNA for the CDR3: TGTGCCATCAGTGGACAGATCAACACTGAAGCTTTCTTT.

A few counts support this clonotype. The rearrangement links TRBV7-2 to TRBJ2-2; D call uncertain. Trimming shortened V by 5 bases and J by 6 bases, and 13 bases separated the two germline ends. There are 14 residues in the CDR3. Germline V gives CDR1 SGHTA, CDR2 FQGNSA. CDR3: CASSPPALAGELFF. The CDR3 nucleotides are TGTGCCAGCAGCCCCCCAGCATTGGCCGGGGAGCTGTTTTTT. The whole variable domain, remainder taken from reference TRBV7-2 and TRBJ2-2, is GAGVSQSPSNKVTEKGKDVELRCDPISGHTALYWYRQSLGQGLEFLIYFQGNSAPDKSGLPSDRFSAERTGGSVSTLTIQRTQQEDSAVYLCASSPPALAGELFFGEGSRLTVL.

The chain employs TRBV12-3 or TRBV12-4 and TRBJ2-3; TRBD2 matches at 13 bases. The CDR3 sequence is 16 residues long. Unmatched junction bases numbered 4, after V lost 5 bases and J lost 2 bases. As DNA, the CDR3 is TGTGCCAGCAGTCCCGGGACTAGCGGGGACACAGATACGCAGTATTTT. It encodes CASSPGTSGDTDTQYF.

Comments on this clonotype: A much bigger clone sits one base away, suggesting this may be a read error. V gene TRBV7-9 combines with J gene TRBJ2-3; D remains unclear. The J call may be in error: the DNA end matches TRBJ1-5 better. CDR3 length equals 14 residues. Per the germline V gene, CDR1 is SEHNR and CDR2 is FQNEAQ (reference sequence). The CDR3 region has the DNA TGTGCCAGCAGCTTCATATTAAGCACAGATACGCAGCATTTT. Its protein product is CASSFILSTDTQHF.

Regarding this clonotype: Being one base from a much bigger clone, this may be a read error. The rearrangement uses TRBV2 and TRBJ2-7; a weak D match, TRBD1 (6 bases). The CDR3 runs to 14 residues. Germline V CDR1 and CDR2: SNHLY, FYNNEI. V lost 6 bases, J lost 2 bases, and 14 bases lay in between. The CDR3 region has the DNA TGTGCCAGCAGAGTCAGACAGGCTGCCTACGAGCAGTACTTC. Protein sequence: CASRVRQAAYEQYF.

In this sample, this clonotype turned up many times. The CDR3 coding sequence is TGTGCCAGTACCGGGACAGGTCCTTCTGACGAGCAGTACTTC. This translates into CASTGTGPSDEQYF. This rearrangement joins TRBV6-1 to TRBJ2-7; TRBD1 matches at 8 bases. CDR3 size: 14 residues. Germline V gene sequence: CDR1 MNHNS, CDR2 SASEGT. V dropped 9 bases and J dropped 5; count of bases not matched to a gene: 12.

In this sample, this clonotype turned up a few times. The J gene is TRBJ2-6, the V gene TRBV16; the D is unclear. Germline values: CDR1 KGHSY, CDR2 FQNENV. V dropped 3 bases and J dropped 1 base, with 13 bases sitting between them. The CDR3 is 17 residues long. The CDR3 region has the DNA TGTGCCAGCAGCCATTATGGGTTAAAATCTGGGGCCAACGTCCTGACTTTC. Translated, it gives CASSHYGLKSGANVLTF. Variable domain in full (rest from reference TRBV16 and TRBJ2-6): GEEVAQTPKHLVRGEGQKAKLYCAPIKGHSYVFWYQQVLKNEFKFLISFQNENVFDETGMPKERFSAKCLPNSPCSLEIQATKLEDSAVYFCASSHYGLKSGANVLTFGAGSRLTVL.

This clonotype was recorded a few times. This chain joins TRBV4-3 and TRBJ2-7; D is unclear. The V and J ends lost 0 bases and 3 bases respectively, with 9 bases between them. This CDR3 has 14 amino acids. Germline CDR1 and CDR2: LGHNA and YSLEER. CDR3 residues: CASSQDWGFYEQYF. CDR3 in DNA: TGCGCCAGCAGCCAAGATTGGGGTTTCTACGAGCAGTACTTC.

This clonotype was seen at least ten times. The chain carries TRBV5-1 and TRBJ1-2, with 7 bases aligning to TRBD1. CDR1 and CDR2 from the germline V gene are SGHRS and YFSETQ. The CDR3 is 16 residues long. V dropped 0 bases and J dropped 2; count of bases not matched to a gene: 7. The CDR3 is CASSLGEGAGNYGYTF. The CDR3 coding sequence is TGCGCCAGCAGCTTGGGTGAGGGGGCCGGGAACTATGGCTACACCTTC.

This clonotype occurred many times. The chain carries TRBV20-1 and TRBJ2-1; D is perhaps TRBD1 (8 bases). The CDR3 has 13 residues. Trimming cost V 0 bases and J 12 bases, with 15 bases left between them. The V gene's germline CDR1 is DFQATT and CDR2 SNEGSKA (reference sequence). Here the CDR3 reads CSARDYYRGGQFF. CDR3 nucleotides: TGCAGTGCTAGAGATTATTACAGGGGGGGGCAGTTCTTC.

Of note for this clonotype: This clone may be a read error of a much larger clone one base away. The gene calls are TRBV20-1 and TRBJ2-6, with TRBD1 identical over 8 bases. The germline gives CDR1 DFQATT, CDR2 SNEGSKA (reference sequence). The CDR3 spans 15 residues. The CDR3 DNA follows: TGCTGTGCTAGACAGGGGTCCTCTGGGGCCAACGTCCTGACTTTC. Its protein product is CCARQGSSGANVLTF.

This clonotype was picked up a small number of times. The chain uses TRBV11-2 and TRBJ2-3; D call uncertain. This CDR3 has 15 amino acids. Germline values: CDR1 SGHAT, CDR2 FQNNGV. The V gene lost 5 bases and the J gene lost 2 bases, with 14 bases spanning the gap. CDR3 nucleotides: TGTGCCAGCAGCCCCCTTGGACCAGACACAGATACGCAGTATTTT. This codes for CASSPLGPDTDTQYF.

The chain carries TRBV20-1 and TRBJ2-7; TRBD2 matches 8 bases. This CDR3 comprises 15 residues. V gave up 4 bases and J gave up 0 bases; unmatched junction bases: 8. Germline-derived CDR1 and CDR2 are DFQATT and SNEGSKA (reference sequence). The CDR3 region is CSANGVRGGSYEQYF. The CDR3 nucleotides read TGCAGTGCTAATGGCGTACGGGGGGGCTCCTACGAGCAGTACTTC.

This clonotype was counted ten times or more. The CDR3 ends on some other residue instead of the conserved phenylalanine or tryptophan, so this is likely a read error. The DNA is omitted, as the CDR3 cannot be located on it reliably, and the CDR3 follows TCRdb's listing. CDR3 sequence reads: CASSEDRL. This rearrangement joins TRBV6-1 to TRBJ2-7. Looked up from germline, CDR1 is MNHNS and CDR2 is SASEGT. The CDR3 comprises 8 residues, both ends counted.